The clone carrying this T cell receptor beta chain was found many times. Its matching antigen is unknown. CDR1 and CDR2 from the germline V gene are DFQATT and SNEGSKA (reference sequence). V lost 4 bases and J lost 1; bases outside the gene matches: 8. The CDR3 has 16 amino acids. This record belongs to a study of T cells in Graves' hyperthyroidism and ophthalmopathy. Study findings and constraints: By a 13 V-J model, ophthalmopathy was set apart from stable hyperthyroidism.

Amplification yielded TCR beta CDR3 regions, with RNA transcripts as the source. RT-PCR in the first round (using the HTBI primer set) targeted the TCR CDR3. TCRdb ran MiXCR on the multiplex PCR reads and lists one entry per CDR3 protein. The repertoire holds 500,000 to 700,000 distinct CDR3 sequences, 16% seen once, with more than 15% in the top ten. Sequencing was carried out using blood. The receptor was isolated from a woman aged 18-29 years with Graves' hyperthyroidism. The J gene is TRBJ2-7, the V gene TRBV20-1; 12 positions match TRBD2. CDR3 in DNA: TGCAGTGCTACGATTACTAGCGGGAGGTCTTCCTACGAGCAGTACTTC. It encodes CSATITSGRSSYEQYF.